This T cell receptor (beta chain) was captured in a study of blood T cell repertoires in COVID-19 (TCRdb year 2020). Regarding the complete study: Samples covering the acute and convalescent phases of COVID-19 were provided by collaborators in the United States, Italy and Spain. The material from the prospective study consisted of cDNA or gDNA derived from T cells, B-cell-depleted T cells, or PBMCs. Deeply sampled blood TCRbeta repertoires from subjects exposed to, actively infected with, or recovered from COVID-19 were included in the dataset. A freely available public database, intended as a resource for researchers studying the immune response to SARS-CoV-2, is where the repertoires were released. Samples came from the ongoing ImmuneRACE study (first 160 participants) plus 1,254 subjects from 6 global collaborators. Sample metadata almost always included a de-identified subject ID, COVID-19 status, age in years and sex. Where available, HLA class I and class II types were taken from metadata supplied by the sample provider and were not determined by assay-based typing.

Collaborating institutions collected whole blood in K2EDTA tubes following their own protocols. For TCRbeta analysis, collaborators shipped samples as frozen whole blood, isolated PBMCs, or DNA extracted from either of those sample types. Broad study findings and their caveats: The quantity of clinical and demographic metadata differed by source and by participant and was supplied without curation.

Details on this clone: The target of this receptor is not known. The record has no base qualities; no much larger clone is one base away.

TCRbeta CDR3 regions were amplified from genomic DNA using the immunoSEQ Assay, a bias-controlled multiplex PCR. The source study handled its data this way. Within the assay, amplification of reference gene primers was used to estimate how many nucleated cells each sample contained. To quantify the absolute abundance of each unique TCRbeta CDR3 rearrangement, sequence reads were collapsed and filtered. Productive Simpson clonality was computed per sample as the square root of Simpson's diversity index over productive rearrangements. The clones in this table, taken by TCRdb from immuneACCESS, are in-frame only. Not every clone is retained; where verified, under half of the shortfall comes from an unresolved V gene, and the cause of the rest is unknown. That table gives V, J and clone size, and the DNA gave D and trimming. This sample has roughly 100,000 clones in its table, and about four fifths of those were observed once. The ten largest clones capture about 16% of the sample.

V trim: 3 bases; J trim: 6 bases; unmatched bases: 10. Sequences LNHDA (CDR1) and SQIVND (CDR2) are obtained from the germline V gene (reference sequence). The CDR3 has 16 amino acids, counting the end cysteine and phenylalanine. Just CDR3 DNA is preserved here, 48 bases in frame from base 1. The V and J genes are TRBV19 and TRBJ1-5; 8 nucleotides in the junction match TRBD1. Material: peripheral blood. This clonotype originated in a woman aged 80 or older with acute or convalescent COVID-19. The nucleotide sequence reads TGTGCCAGTAGTATCCAGGGGGCGCGAAACGGTCAGCCCCAGCATTTT. It encodes CASSIQGARNGQPQHF.